The 27 T cell receptor beta chains below were found in one sample sequenced in a study of glioma-infiltrating T cells. Using RNA template, CDR3s of TCR alpha and beta were amplified with iRepertoire arm-PCR. TCRdb re-derived calls from the multiplex PCR reads in MiXCR, one entry per CDR3 protein. The sample lists 95,000 to 150,000 distinct CDR3 sequences; approximately 25% were seen once. Sequencing was carried out using glioma tissue, nonneoplastic brain tissue, or PBMCs (not recorded which). The receptor set was obtained from a human donor with low-grade glioma or glioblastoma, undergoing nonglioma brain surgery, or in good health (not recorded which).

The table lists this clonotype with many counts. The rearrangement uses TRBV4-1 and TRBJ2-2; D gene uncertain. CDR3 length: 13 residues. Germline V CDR1 and CDR2: MGHRA, YSYEKL. V gave up 3 bases and J gave up 2 bases, with 4 bases separating them. CDR3 residues: CASSHLNTGELFF. DNA of the CDR3: TGCGCCAGCAGCCATCTCAACACCGGGGAGCTGTTTTTT.

This clonotype was picked up many times. CDR3: CASTLRTTSTDTQYF. The CDR3 DNA reads as TGTGCCAGCACTTTACGAACTACCAGCACAGATACGCAGTATTTT. This sequence joins TRBV6-1 and TRBJ2-3; D is uncertain. Germline CDR1 MNHNS, CDR2 SASEGT. V lost 7 bases and J 0 bases, leaving 14 bases between the germline ends. This CDR3 region has 15 residues.

This clonotype was counted ten times or more. The J gene is TRBJ2-4, the V gene TRBV14; possibly TRBD1 for D (6 bases). Germline-derived CDR1 and CDR2 are SGHDN and FVKESK. The V gene lost 4 bases and the J gene lost 8 bases, with 15 bases spanning the gap. The CDR3 runs to 14 residues. The CDR3 spells CASSRRQAGDIQYF. The CDR3, as DNA: TGTGCCAGCAGCCGCCGACAGGCCGGGGACATTCAGTACTTC.

The sample holds many counts of this clonotype. The chain has TRBV4-1 and TRBJ1-3, with 7 bases aligning to TRBD1. The CDR3 is 15 amino acids. Germline V gene lookup returns CDR1 MGHRA and CDR2 YSYEKL. V lost 2 bases and J lost 4; bases outside the gene matches: 5. Here the CDR3 DNA reads TGCGCCAGCAGCCAACCGACAGGGCGGGGAAACACCATATATTTT. This gives the protein CASSQPTGRGNTIYF.

This clonotype was recorded many times. This chain uses TRBV6-1 with TRBJ2-7, with 9 bases lining up with TRBD1. Germline lookup yields CDR1 MNHNS and CDR2 SASEGT. After removal of 5 bases from V and 0 bases from J, the junction contained 2 bases not matched to a gene. The CDR3 spans 14 residues. The CDR3 nucleotides are TGTGCCAGCAGTCGACAGGGGGGCTCCTACGAGCAGTACTTC. The encoded protein is CASSRQGGSYEQYF.

V gene TRBV4-1 combines with J gene TRBJ2-6; D perhaps matches TRBD2 (6 bases). Trimming took off 2 bases at V and 6 bases at J, with 20 bases between the two ends. Germline V lookup: CDR1 MGHRA, CDR2 YSYEKL. The CDR3 runs 18 residues. The CDR3 DNA is TGCGCCAGCAGCCAACATATTGTACGGGGGAGGATGGCCAACGTCCTGACTTTC. Translation gives CASSQHIVRGRMANVLTF.

The chain uses TRBV10-3 and TRBJ2-5; TRBD1 matches 7 bases. With 10 bases clipped from V and 4 bases from J, the junction kept 12 bases outside the gene matches. There are 14 residues in the CDR3. Germline values: CDR1 ENHRY, CDR2 SYGVKD. This CDR3 reads CATWPTGDGETQYF. CDR3 sequence (DNA): TGTGCCACTTGGCCCACAGGGGATGGAGAGACCCAGTACTTC.

This clonotype was picked up many times. The chain links TRBV27 to TRBJ1-1, with D perhaps TRBD1 (5 bases). CDR1 is MNHEY and CDR2 is SMNVEV in the germline V gene (reference sequence). This CDR3 comprises 13 residues. Trimming cost V 6 bases and J 0 bases, with 8 bases left between them. CDR3 DNA sequence: TGTGCCAGCAGAGACAGCCTGAACACTGAAGCTTTCTTT. Its translation is CASRDSLNTEAFF.

In its sample, this clonotype was seen many times. The genes are TRBV29-1 and TRBJ1-4; 7 bases match TRBD1. The germline CDR1 and CDR2 sequences are SQVTM and ANQGSEA. J was trimmed by 8 bases and V by 6 bases; bases with no gene match: 9. The CDR3 is 13 amino acids. CDR3 loop: CSVRPGQKEKLFF. The CDR3 coding sequence is TGCAGCGTCCGACCGGGACAGAAAGAAAAACTGTTTTTT.

A remark on this clonotype: This clone may be a read error of a much larger clone one base away. The CDR3 region is CVTTSTRDTQYF. CDR3 nucleotide sequence: TGTGTCACCACATCCACCCGGGATACGCAGTATTTT. This sequence joins TRBV10-3 and TRBJ2-3; D unclear. The CDR3 is 12 amino acids. Germline assignment: CDR1 ENHRY and CDR2 SYGVKD.

The table lists this clonotype with many counts. V is TRBV6-1 and J is TRBJ1-6; D is perhaps TRBD1 (6 bases). Trimming shortened V by 8 bases and J by 8 bases, and 13 bases separated the two germline ends. Germline V gives CDR1 MNHNS, CDR2 SASEGT. The CDR3 is made up of 13 amino acids. DNA of the CDR3: TGTGCCAGCCACAGGGTTTTGGATTCACCCCTCCACTTT. Translating it yields CASHRVLDSPLHF.

This clonotype was seen repeatedly, ten times or more. The rearrangement uses TRBV29-1 and TRBJ2-1; D ambiguous. The germline CDR1 and CDR2 sequences are SQVTM and ANQGSEA. Deletions cut 5 bases from V and 2 bases from J, with 4 bases between. The CDR3 runs to 11 residues. The CDR3 coding sequence is TGCAGCGTTAAGACCTACAATGAGCAGTTCTTC. Translated, it gives CSVKTYNEQFF.

This clonotype appeared a few times. J is TRBJ1-2 and V is TRBV5-1; 7 nucleotides line up with TRBD1. Trimming removed 4 bases from V and 0 bases from J; junction bases left unmatched: 6. This CDR3 contains 15 residues. Germline V CDR1 and CDR2: SGHRS, YFSETQ. DNA of the CDR3: TGCGCCAGCAGCCCCCGACAGGGATCTAACTATGGCTACACCTTC. Translated: CASSPRQGSNYGYTF.

Remarks on this clonotype: This could be a read error, since a much larger clone is one nucleotide away. V is TRBV7-2 and J is TRBJ1-2, with D unclear. CDR3 length: 13 residues. Germline CDR1 and CDR2: SGHTA and FQGNSA. The CDR3: CASILEALYGYTF. The CDR3 coding sequence is TGTGCCAGCATCTTAGAGGCACTTTATGGCTACACCTTC.

About this clonotype itself: Its ends do not fully match the called genes, so a read error is possible. The chain couples TRBV6-6 to TRBJ1-3; 8 bases are a match to TRBD1. The CDR3 extends over 18 amino acids. Germline V lookup: CDR1 MNHNY, CDR2 SVGAGI (reference sequence). The CDR3 DNA sequence: TGTGCCAGCAGTTACTCGAGAGGGCAGGGGGCTTCAGGAAACACCGTATATTTT. Translated, it gives CASSYSRGQGASGNTVYF.

This clonotype was observed many times. The rearrangement links TRBV6-1 to TRBJ2-3; the D call may be TRBD1 or TRBD2 (5 bases each). Looked up from germline, CDR1 is MNHNS and CDR2 is SASEGT. Deletions cut 7 bases from V and 3 bases from J, with 14 bases between. There are 14 residues in the CDR3. This CDR3 is CASTTGRTTDTQYF. The CDR3 nucleotides are TGTGCCAGCACCACGGGACGGACAACAGATACGCAGTATTTT.

CDR3 residues: CSVEPAGNTIYF. The CDR3 DNA is TGCAGCGTTGAGCCAGCCGGAAACACCATATATTTT. The chain recombines TRBV29-1 with TRBJ1-3; D is undetermined. The CDR3 is made up of 12 amino acids. V lost 3 bases to trimming and J lost 4 bases, with 7 bases between them. The germline V gene has CDR1 SQVTM and CDR2 ANQGSEA.

This clonotype was seen ten or more times. J is TRBJ1-5 and V is TRBV12-3 or TRBV12-4; maybe TRBD1 (6 bases). V was shortened by 6 bases and J by 4 bases, with 13 bases between the two germline ends. The CDR3 contains 14 residues. The DNA of the CDR3 is TGTGCCAGCAGCCAAACTACAGGGAATCAGCCCCAGCATTTT. Amino acids: CASSQTTGNQPQHF.

A single count supports this clonotype. The chain is built from TRBV11-2 and TRBJ2-3, with D hard to call. The V and J ends lost 5 bases and 0 bases respectively, with 9 bases between them. CDR3 length: 14 amino acids. Germline V CDR1 and CDR2: SGHAT, FQNNGV. DNA of the CDR3: TGTGCCAGCAGCATGGGAACTAGCACAGATACGCAGTATTTT. Its translation is CASSMGTSTDTQYF.

There are a few counts of this clonotype. An end of the junction does not agree with germline; a read error may underlie this. V and J are TRBV5-4 and TRBJ2-1, with unresolved D. This CDR3 is built from 14 residues. Per the germline V gene, CDR1 is SGHNT and CDR2 is YYREEE (reference sequence). The CDR3 spells CASRLDWGYNEQFF. The CDR3 bases are TGTGCCAGCCGCTTGGATTGGGGCTACAATGAGCAGTTCTTC.

This clonotype was seen at least ten times. This chain joins TRBV27 and TRBJ2-3, with D uncertain. Deletions cut 1 base from V and 4 bases from J, with 9 bases between. The germline gives CDR1 MNHEY, CDR2 SMNVEV (reference sequence). This CDR3 spans 14 amino acids. CDR3 coding DNA: TGTGCCAGCAGTTTATGGCTAGATTCAGATACGCAGTATTTT. As protein: CASSLWLDSDTQYF.

There are a few counts of this clonotype. The chain is built from TRBV7-9 and TRBJ2-6; TRBD2 matches 11 bases. The V and J ends lost 8 bases and 6 bases, in that order; junction bases with no gene match: 6. The CDR3 consists of 15 residues. Germline V gene data show CDR1 as SEHNR and CDR2 as FQNEAQ (reference sequence). The CDR3 spells CASRNSGRAANVLTF. CDR3 sequence (DNA): TGTGCCAGCCGCAATAGCGGGAGGGCGGCCAACGTCCTGACTTTC. The full variable domain, completed using reference TRBV7-9 and TRBJ2-6, is DTGVSQNPRHKITKRGQNVTFRCDPISEHNRLYWYRQTLGQGPEFLTYFQNEAQLEKSRLLSDRFSAERPKGSFSTLEIQRTEQGDSAMYLCASRNSGRAANVLTFGAGSRLTVL.

Worth noting for this clonotype: A much larger clone sits a single nucleotide away, making a read error possible. The genes are TRBV10-3 and TRBJ1-1; D not certain. The V gene lost 4 bases and the J gene lost 3 bases, with 12 bases spanning the gap. The CDR3 spans 14 residues. Germline CDR1 ENHRY, CDR2 SYGVKD. The CDR3 spells CAISGEVQYTEAFF. The CDR3 DNA follows: TGTGCCATCAGTGGTGAGGTGCAGTACACTGAAGCTTTCTTT.

This clonotype occurred many times. This chain links TRBV6-1 with TRBJ2-3; D perhaps matches TRBD1 (6 bases). The CDR3 contains 17 residues. Trimming removed 6 bases from V and 2 bases from J, with 21 bases in between. Germline V gives CDR1 MNHNS, CDR2 SASEGT. CDR3 residues: CASSLRTTGTLTDTQYF. The CDR3 DNA reads as TGTGCCAGCAGCCTACGGACCACAGGGACCCTCACAGATACGCAGTATTTT.

This clonotype was counted many times. The chain has TRBV10-3 and TRBJ2-7, with 7 nucleotides matching TRBD1. Trimming at V came to 5 bases and at J to 3 bases, leaving 7 bases not matched to a gene. In germline, CDR1 is ENHRY, CDR2 SYGVKD. The length of the CDR3 is 14 residues. The CDR3 region is CAISPQTGNYEQYF. The DNA for the CDR3 is TGTGCCATCAGTCCACAGACAGGGAACTACGAGCAGTACTTC.

At least ten counts were recorded for this clonotype. The chain carries TRBV20-1 and TRBJ2-7, with 8 bases aligning to TRBD1. This CDR3 is built from 13 residues. V dropped 2 bases and J dropped 3; count of bases not matched to a gene: 3. The germline V gene encodes CDR1 DFQATT and CDR2 SNEGSKA (reference sequence). The CDR3 DNA reads as TGCAGTGCTAGATCCGGGACAGGCTACGAGCAGTACTTC. Translated, it gives CSARSGTGYEQYF.

This clonotype was counted ten times or more. The chain links TRBV7-2 to TRBJ2-7; tentatively, D is TRBD2 (6 bases). V was clipped by 4 bases and J by 7 bases, with 14 bases between them. CDR3 length: 13 residues. In germline, CDR1 is SGHTA, CDR2 FQGNSA. CDR3 DNA: TGTGCCAGCAGCTATAGCGGTACGAGGGAGCAGTACTTC. Translated: CASSYSGTREQYF.